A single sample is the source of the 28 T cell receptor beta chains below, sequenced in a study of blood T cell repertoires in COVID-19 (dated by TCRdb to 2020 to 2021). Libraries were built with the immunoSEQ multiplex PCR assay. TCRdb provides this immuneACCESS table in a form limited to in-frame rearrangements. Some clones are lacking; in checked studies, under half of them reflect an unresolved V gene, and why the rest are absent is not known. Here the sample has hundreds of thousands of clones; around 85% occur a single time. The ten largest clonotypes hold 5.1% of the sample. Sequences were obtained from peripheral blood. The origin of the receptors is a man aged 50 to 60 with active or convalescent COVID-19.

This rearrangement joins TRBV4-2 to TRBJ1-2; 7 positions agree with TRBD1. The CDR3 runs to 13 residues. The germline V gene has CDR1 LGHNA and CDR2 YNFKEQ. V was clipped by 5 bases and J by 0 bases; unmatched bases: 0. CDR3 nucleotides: TGTGCCAGCAGCGGGACAGCTAACTATGGCTACACCTTC. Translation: CASSGTANYGYTF.

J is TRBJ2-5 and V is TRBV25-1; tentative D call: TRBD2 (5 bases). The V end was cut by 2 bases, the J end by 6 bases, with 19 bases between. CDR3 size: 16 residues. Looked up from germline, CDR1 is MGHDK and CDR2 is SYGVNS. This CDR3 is CASSEPSAGALQTQYF. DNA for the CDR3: TGTGCCAGCAGTGAACCCTCCGCGGGTGCACTACAGACCCAGTACTTC.

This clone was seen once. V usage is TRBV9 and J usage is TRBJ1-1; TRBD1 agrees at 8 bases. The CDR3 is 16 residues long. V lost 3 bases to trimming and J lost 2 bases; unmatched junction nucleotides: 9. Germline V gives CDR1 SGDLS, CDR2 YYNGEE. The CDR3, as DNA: TGTGCCAGCAGCGACAATTCCGGGACAGGAAACACTGAAGCTTTCTTT. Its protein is CASSDNSGTGNTEAFF.

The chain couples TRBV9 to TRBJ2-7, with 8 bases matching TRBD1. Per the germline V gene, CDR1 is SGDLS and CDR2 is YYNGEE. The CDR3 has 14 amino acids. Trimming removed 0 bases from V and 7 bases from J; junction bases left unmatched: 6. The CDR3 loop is CASSVDDRGGEQYF. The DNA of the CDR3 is TGTGCCAGCAGCGTAGATGACAGGGGTGGAGAGCAGTACTTC.

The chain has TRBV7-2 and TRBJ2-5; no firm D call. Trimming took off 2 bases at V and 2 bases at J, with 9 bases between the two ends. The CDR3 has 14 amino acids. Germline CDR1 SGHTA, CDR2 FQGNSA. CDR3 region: CASSLSSFQETQYF. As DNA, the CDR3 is TGTGCCAGCAGCTTATCGAGCTTTCAAGAGACCCAGTACTTC.

CDR3 protein: CAISKGLQSPLHF. The CDR3 DNA reads TGTGCCATCAGCAAGGGGCTCCAGTCACCCCTCCACTTT. V gene TRBV10-3 combines with J gene TRBJ1-6; tentatively, D is TRBD1 (5 bases). The CDR3 totals 13 residues. V lost 6 bases and J 10 bases, leaving 13 bases between the germline ends. Germline loops: CDR1 ENHRY, CDR2 SYGVKD.

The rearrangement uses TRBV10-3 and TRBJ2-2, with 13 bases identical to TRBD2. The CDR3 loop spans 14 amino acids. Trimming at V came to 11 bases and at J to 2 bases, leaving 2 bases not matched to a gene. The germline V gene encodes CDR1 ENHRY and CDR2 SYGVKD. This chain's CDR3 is CAVGLAGNTGELFF. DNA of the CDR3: TGTGCCGTGGGACTAGCGGGAAACACCGGGGAGCTGTTTTTT.

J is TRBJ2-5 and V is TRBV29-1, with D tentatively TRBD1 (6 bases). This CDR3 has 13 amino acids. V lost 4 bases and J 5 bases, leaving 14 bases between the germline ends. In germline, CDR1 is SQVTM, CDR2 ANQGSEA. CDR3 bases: TGCAGCGTTGGAACAGGGCGGTGGGAGACCCAGTACTTC. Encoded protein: CSVGTGRWETQYF.

The CDR3 bases are TGTGCTAGTGGCAGGGTGAGGAATCCAGATACGCAGTATTTT. Residues: CASGRVRNPDTQYF. The rearrangement joins TRBV12-5 to TRBJ2-3; tentative D call: TRBD1 (5 bases). This CDR3 has 14 amino acids. V lost 6 bases to trimming and J lost 4 bases, with 14 bases between them. Germline V CDR1 and CDR2: LGHNT, FRNRAP.

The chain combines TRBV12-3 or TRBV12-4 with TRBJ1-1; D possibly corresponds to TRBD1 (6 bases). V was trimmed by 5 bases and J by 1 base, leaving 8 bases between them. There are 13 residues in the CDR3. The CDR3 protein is CASSVDRNTEAFF. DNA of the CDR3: TGTGCCAGCAGTGTGGACAGGAACACTGAAGCTTTCTTT.

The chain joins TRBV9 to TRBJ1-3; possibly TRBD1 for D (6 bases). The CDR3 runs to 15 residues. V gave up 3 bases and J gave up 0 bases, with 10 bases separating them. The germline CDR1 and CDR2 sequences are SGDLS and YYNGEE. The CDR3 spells CASSEDSFSGNTIYF. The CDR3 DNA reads TGTGCCAGCAGCGAGGACAGTTTCTCTGGAAACACCATATATTTT.

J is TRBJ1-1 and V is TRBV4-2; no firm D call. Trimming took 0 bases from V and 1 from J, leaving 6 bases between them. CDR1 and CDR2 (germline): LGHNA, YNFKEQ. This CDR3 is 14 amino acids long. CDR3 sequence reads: CASSQDPRNTEAFF. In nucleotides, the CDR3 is TGTGCCAGCAGCCAAGATCCCAGGAACACTGAAGCTTTCTTT.

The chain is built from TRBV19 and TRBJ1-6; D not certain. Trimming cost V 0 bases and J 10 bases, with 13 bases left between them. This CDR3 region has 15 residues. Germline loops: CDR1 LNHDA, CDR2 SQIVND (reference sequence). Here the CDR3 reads CASSIDAGMESPLHF. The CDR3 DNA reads TGTGCCAGTAGTATAGATGCGGGGATGGAATCACCCCTCCACTTT.

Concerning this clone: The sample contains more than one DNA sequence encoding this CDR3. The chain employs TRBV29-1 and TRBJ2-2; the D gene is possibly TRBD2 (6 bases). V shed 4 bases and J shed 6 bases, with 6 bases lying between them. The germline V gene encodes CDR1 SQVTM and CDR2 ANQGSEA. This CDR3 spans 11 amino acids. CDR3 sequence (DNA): TGCAGCGTTGGGGGGGCCGGGGAGCTGTTTTTT. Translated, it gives CSVGGAGELFF.

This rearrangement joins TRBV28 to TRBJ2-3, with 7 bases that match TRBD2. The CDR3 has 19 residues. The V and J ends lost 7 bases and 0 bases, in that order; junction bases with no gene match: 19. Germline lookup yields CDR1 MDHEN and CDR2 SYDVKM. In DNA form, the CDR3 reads TGTGCCAGCAACCTAAGCGGAGCGGGGAGGGGAATTAGCACAGATACGCAGTATTTT. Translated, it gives CASNLSGAGRGISTDTQYF.

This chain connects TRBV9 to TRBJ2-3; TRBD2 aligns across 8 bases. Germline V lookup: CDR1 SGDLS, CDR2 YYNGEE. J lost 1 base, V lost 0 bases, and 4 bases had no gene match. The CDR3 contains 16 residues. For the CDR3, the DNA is TGTGCCAGCAGCGTAGTTGGGACTAGAGGCACAGATACGCAGTATTTT. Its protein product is CASSVVGTRGTDTQYF.

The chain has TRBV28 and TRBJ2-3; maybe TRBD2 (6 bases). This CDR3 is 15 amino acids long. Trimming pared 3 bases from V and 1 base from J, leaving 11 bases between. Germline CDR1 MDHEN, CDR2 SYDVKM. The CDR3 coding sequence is TGTGCCAGCAGTTTCTGGAGGGAGGGCACAGATACGCAGTATTTT. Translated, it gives CASSFWREGTDTQYF.

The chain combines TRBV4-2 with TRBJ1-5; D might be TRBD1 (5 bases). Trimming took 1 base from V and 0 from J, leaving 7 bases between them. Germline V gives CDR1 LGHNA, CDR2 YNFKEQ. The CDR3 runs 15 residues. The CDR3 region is CASSQGQYSNQPQHF. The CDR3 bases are TGTGCCAGCAGCCAAGGACAGTATAGCAATCAGCCCCAGCATTTT.

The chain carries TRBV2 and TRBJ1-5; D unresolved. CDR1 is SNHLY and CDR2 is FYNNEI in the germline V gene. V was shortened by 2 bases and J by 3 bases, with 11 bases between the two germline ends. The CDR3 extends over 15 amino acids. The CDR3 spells CASSESTRNNQPQHF. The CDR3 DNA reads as TGTGCCAGCAGTGAATCGACTCGGAACAATCAGCCCCAGCATTTT.

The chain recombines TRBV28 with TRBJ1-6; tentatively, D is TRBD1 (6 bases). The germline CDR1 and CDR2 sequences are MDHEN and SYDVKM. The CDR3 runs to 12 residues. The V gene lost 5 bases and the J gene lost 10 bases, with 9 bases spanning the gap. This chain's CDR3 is CASSGRGSPLHF. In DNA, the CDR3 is TGTGCCAGCAGTGGCAGGGGATCACCCCTCCACTTT.

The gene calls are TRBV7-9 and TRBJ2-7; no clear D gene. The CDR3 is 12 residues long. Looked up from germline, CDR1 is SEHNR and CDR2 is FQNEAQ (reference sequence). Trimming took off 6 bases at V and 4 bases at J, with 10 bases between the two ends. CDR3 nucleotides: TGTGCCAGCAGACCAGACTTTTACGAGCAGTACTTC. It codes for CASRPDFYEQYF.

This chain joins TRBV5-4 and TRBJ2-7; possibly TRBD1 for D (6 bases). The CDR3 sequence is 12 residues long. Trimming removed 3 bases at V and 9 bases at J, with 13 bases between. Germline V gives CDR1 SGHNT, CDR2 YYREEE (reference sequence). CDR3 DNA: TGTGCCAGCAGCTCCGAACAGGGAAGGCAGTACTTC. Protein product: CASSSEQGRQYF.

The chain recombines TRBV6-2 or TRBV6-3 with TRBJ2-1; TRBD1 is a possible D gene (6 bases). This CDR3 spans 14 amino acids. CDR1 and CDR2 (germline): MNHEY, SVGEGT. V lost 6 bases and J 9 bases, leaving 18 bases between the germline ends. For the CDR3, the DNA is TGTGCCAGCAGCCGGGACCTTTTACAGGGTGAGCAGTTCTTC. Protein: CASSRDLLQGEQFF.

The CDR3 DNA follows: TGTGCCAGCAGTTCGCTCACAGGGGCGCCATATGGCTACACCTTC. Its translation is CASSSLTGAPYGYTF. V is TRBV6-5 and J is TRBJ1-2; 7 nucleotides align to TRBD1. V lost 4 bases to trimming and J lost 5 bases; unmatched junction nucleotides: 10. The CDR3 totals 15 residues. Germline CDR1 is MNHEY and CDR2 is SVGAGI.

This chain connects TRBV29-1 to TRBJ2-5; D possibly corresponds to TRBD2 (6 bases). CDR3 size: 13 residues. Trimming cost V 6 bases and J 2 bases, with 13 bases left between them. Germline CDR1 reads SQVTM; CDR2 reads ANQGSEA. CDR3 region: CSVGDGGQETQYF. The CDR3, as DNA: TGCAGCGTGGGGGACGGAGGGCAAGAGACCCAGTACTTC.

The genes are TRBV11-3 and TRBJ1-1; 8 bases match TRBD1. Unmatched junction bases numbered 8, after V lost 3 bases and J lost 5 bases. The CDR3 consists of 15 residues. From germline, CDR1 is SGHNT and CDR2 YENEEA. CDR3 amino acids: CASSFRQGRRTEAFF. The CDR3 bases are TGTGCCAGCAGCTTTCGACAGGGGCGGAGGACTGAAGCTTTCTTT.

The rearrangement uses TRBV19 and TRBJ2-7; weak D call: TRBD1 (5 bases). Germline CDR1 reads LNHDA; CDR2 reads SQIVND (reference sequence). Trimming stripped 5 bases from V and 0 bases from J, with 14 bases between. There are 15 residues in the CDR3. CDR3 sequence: CASSYVGQGSYEQYF. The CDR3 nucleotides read TGTGCCAGTAGTTACGTGGGGCAGGGCTCCTACGAGCAGTACTTC.

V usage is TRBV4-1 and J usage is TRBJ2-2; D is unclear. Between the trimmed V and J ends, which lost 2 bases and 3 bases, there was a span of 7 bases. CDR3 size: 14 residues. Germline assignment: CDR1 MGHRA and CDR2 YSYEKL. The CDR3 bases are TGCGCCAGCAGCCAATCCCGGGACACCGGGGAGCTGTTTTTT. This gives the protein CASSQSRDTGELFF.